The 23 T cell receptor beta chains reported below all come from one sample, sequenced in a study of cytomegalovirus exposure and HLA in healthy donors. The study ran its PCR with 60 Vbeta and 13 Jbeta primers. Clones were sequenced by immunoSEQ multiplex PCR, and TCRdb holds only the in-frame ones, with some missing. The sample holds 170,000 or so clones, 75% to 85% seen once. The sample consisted of PBMCs. The receptors derive from a boy between 10 and 17 years old in good health and CMV-seronegative.

The rearrangement joins TRBV28 to TRBJ2-1; 8 bases are shared with TRBD1. The CDR3 contains 16 residues. V was clipped by 5 bases and J by 4 bases; unmatched bases: 10. The germline gives CDR1 MDHEN, CDR2 SYDVKM. The CDR3 sequence is CASSPLGGQVYNEQFF. Here the CDR3 DNA reads TGTGCCAGCAGTCCTCTAGGGGGACAGGTGTACAATGAGCAGTTCTTC. Together with reference TRBV28 and TRBJ2-1, the CDR3 gives the full variable domain: DVKVTQSSRYLVKRTGEKVFLECVQDMDHENMFWYRQDPGLGLRLIYFSYDVKMKEKGDIPEGYSVSREKKERFSLILESASTNQTSMYLCASSPLGGQVYNEQFFGPGTRLTVL.

The chain employs TRBV5-8 and TRBJ2-5; a weak D match, TRBD1 (6 bases). Trimming removed 0 bases at V and 2 bases at J, with 14 bases between. CDR1 and CDR2 (germline): SGHTS, YDEGEE. This CDR3 region has 16 residues. DNA for the CDR3: TGTGCCAGCAGCTTGGTGCAGGGGCGTTTTCAAGAGACCCAGTACTTC. This translates into CASSLVQGRFQETQYF. The entire variable domain, with the rest obtained from reference TRBV5-8 and TRBJ2-5, is as follows: EAGVTQSPTHLIKTRGQQATLRCSPISGHTSVYWYQQALGLGLQFLLWYDEGEERNRGNFPPRFSGRQFPNYSSELNVNALELEDSALYLCASSLVQGRFQETQYFGPGTRLLVL.

The chain is built from TRBV7-6 and TRBJ2-3; tentative D call: TRBD2 (6 bases). The CDR3 is 16 amino acids. Trimming shortened V by 5 bases and J by 2 bases, and 17 bases separated the two germline ends. Germline V gives CDR1 SGHVS, CDR2 FNYEAQ. CDR3 protein: CASSLDGTLNTDTQYF. The CDR3 DNA follows: TGTGCCAGCAGCCTCGACGGGACTCTGAACACAGATACGCAGTATTTT.

The chain uses TRBV4-1 and TRBJ1-2; TRBD1 matches at 7 bases. The CDR3 covers 16 residues. CDR1 is MGHRA, CDR2 YSYEKL, per germline. The V segment lost 3 bases and the J segment 3 bases; nucleotides outside the gene matches: 10. The CDR3 spells CASSQDIRQGDYGYTF. The CDR3 DNA is TGCGCCAGCAGCCAGGACATAAGACAGGGAGACTATGGCTACACCTTC.

The rearrangement joins TRBV10-3 to TRBJ2-2; 7 bases fit TRBD1. V lost 9 bases and J lost 0; bases outside the gene matches: 7. The CDR3 is 15 residues long. CDR1 ENHRY and CDR2 SYGVKD come from the germline V gene. CDR3 bases: TGTGCCATGCGAACCGGGACAGCGAACACCGGGGAGCTGTTTTTT. It codes for CAMRTGTANTGELFF.

This chain connects TRBV30 to TRBJ1-3; 7 bases are a match to TRBD1. Germline V CDR1 and CDR2: GTSNPN, SVGIG (reference sequence). V was pared by 2 bases and J by 0 bases, with 7 bases of the junction left unmatched. The CDR3 length is 16 residues. The CDR3 sequence: CAWSQGTAFSGNTIYF. CDR3 DNA sequence: TGTGCCTGGAGTCAAGGGACAGCCTTCTCTGGAAACACCATATATTTT.

The rearrangement uses TRBV27 and TRBJ1-5; TRBD1 is a possible D gene (5 bases). Germline V lookup: CDR1 MNHEY, CDR2 SMNVEV (reference sequence). Deletions cut 2 bases from V and 0 bases from J, with 11 bases between. The CDR3 is 16 amino acids. The CDR3 reads CASSLGRGLSNQPQHF. CDR3 sequence (DNA): TGTGCCAGCAGTTTAGGGAGGGGACTTAGCAATCAGCCCCAGCATTTT.

This clone came up once. This rearrangement joins TRBV27 to TRBJ1-1; unclear D gene. The length of the CDR3 is 14 residues. V was shortened by 4 bases and J by 6 bases, with 15 bases between the two germline ends. From germline, CDR1 is MNHEY and CDR2 SMNVEV (reference sequence). The CDR3, as DNA: TGTGCCAGCAGTTCCCATGAGTGGCGGGCTGAAGCTTTCTTT. As protein: CASSSHEWRAEAFF.

The chain links TRBV5-5 to TRBJ2-7; TRBD1 might be the D (5 bases). The V gene's germline CDR1 is SGHKS and CDR2 YYEKEE (reference sequence). CDR3 length equals 13 residues. V lost 0 bases to trimming and J lost 3 bases, with 7 bases between them. DNA for the CDR3: TGTGCCAGCAGCTTGGACGACAGCTACGAGCAGTACTTC. This gives the protein CASSLDDSYEQYF.

The chain joins TRBV11-2 to TRBJ2-5; TRBD1 agrees at 10 bases. The tail of the sequence fits TRBJ2-7 better, so the J call may be wrong. This CDR3 is built from 16 residues. In germline, CDR1 is SGHAT, CDR2 FQNNGV. CDR3: CASSLGTGEPSYEQYF. The CDR3 DNA is TGTGCCAGCAGCCTGGGGACAGGGGAGCCCTCCTACGAGCAGTACTTC.

The chain has TRBV29-1 and TRBJ1-3, with D hard to call. Germline V gives CDR1 SQVTM, CDR2 ANQGSEA. Trimming cost V 4 bases and J 0 bases, with 7 bases left between them. The CDR3 contains 13 residues. CDR3 nucleotides: TGCAGCGTTGCCGGGAACTCTGGAAACACCATATATTTT. Amino acids: CSVAGNSGNTIYF.

V usage is TRBV6-1 and J usage is TRBJ2-7; D is uncertain. The germline CDR1 and CDR2 sequences are MNHNS and SASEGT. The CDR3 length is 15 residues. V lost 7 bases and J 0 bases, leaving 16 bases between the germline ends. CDR3 loop: CASKPTAAYSYEQYF. CDR3 in DNA: TGTGCCAGCAAGCCGACCGCGGCCTACTCCTACGAGCAGTACTTC.

Written as DNA, the CDR3 is TGCAGCGTTGAAACGGTAGACTCCTACGAGCAGTACTTC. As protein: CSVETVDSYEQYF. The chain combines TRBV29-1 with TRBJ2-5; D not resolved. The J call may be in error: the DNA end matches TRBJ2-7 better. Germline V gives CDR1 SQVTM, CDR2 ANQGSEA. The CDR3 length is 13 residues.

The J gene is TRBJ1-5, the V gene TRBV4-1; D gene unclear. Between the trimmed V and J ends, which lost 4 bases and 0 bases, there was a span of 13 bases. The CDR3 has 16 amino acids. Germline CDR1 MGHRA, CDR2 YSYEKL. The DNA of the CDR3 is TGCGCCAGCAGCCCTCTGGGAGAGCTTAGCAATCAGCCCCAGCATTTT. Translated, it gives CASSPLGELSNQPQHF.

The chain couples TRBV5-1 to TRBJ1-2; 9 bases fit TRBD1. The CDR3 is made up of 16 amino acids. The V segment lost 0 bases and the J segment 4 bases; nucleotides outside the gene matches: 7. Germline V gene sequence: CDR1 SGHRS, CDR2 YFSETQ. The CDR3 loop is CASSLEDRGFPYGYTF. The CDR3, as DNA: TGCGCCAGCAGCTTGGAGGACAGGGGTTTCCCCTATGGCTACACCTTC.

The rearrangement joins TRBV5-4 to TRBJ1-1, with a tentative D call TRBD1 (5 bases). Trimming took off 4 bases at V and 1 base at J, with 11 bases between the two ends. CDR3 length: 14 amino acids. Germline CDR1 and CDR2: SGHNT and YYREEE (reference sequence). This CDR3 reads CASSRTPQNTEAFF. The CDR3 coding sequence is TGTGCCAGCAGCCGGACACCCCAGAACACTGAAGCTTTCTTT.

The chain employs TRBV28 and TRBJ1-2; 7 bases agree with TRBD1. Trimming took 9 bases from V and 8 from J; bases not matched to a gene: 12. The germline V gene encodes CDR1 MDHEN and CDR2 SYDVKM. The CDR3 is 13 residues long. The CDR3 protein is CASIQQGHRGYTF. The DNA for the CDR3 is TGTGCCAGTATCCAACAGGGGCATCGGGGCTACACCTTC.

In regard to this clone: A read error may account for a junction end that differs from germline. Here the CDR3 reads CASTETLADSYEQYF. The CDR3 coding sequence is TGTGCCAGCACTGAAACACTAGCGGACTCCTACGAGCAGTACTTC. The genes are TRBV6-1 and TRBJ2-7; 8 bases map to TRBD2. Germline CDR1 is MNHNS and CDR2 is SASEGT. CDR3 length: 15 amino acids.

The chain has TRBV5-1 and TRBJ2-5; a weak D match, TRBD1 (5 bases). The germline V and J ends were trimmed by 0 bases and 1 base, with 7 bases remaining between them. The CDR3 runs 14 residues. Germline V CDR1 and CDR2: SGHRS, YFSETQ. CDR3 region: CASSLDRSQETQYF. The CDR3 DNA reads as TGCGCCAGCAGCTTGGACAGGAGCCAAGAGACCCAGTACTTC.

The chain carries TRBV5-1 and TRBJ2-3; the match to TRBD1 covers 7 bases. Per the germline V gene, CDR1 is SGHRS and CDR2 is YFSETQ. The length of the CDR3 is 15 residues. The V gene end was trimmed by 3 bases and the J gene end by 2 bases; junction bases not matched to a gene: 6. The CDR3: CASSYDQGDTDTQYF. The CDR3 DNA reads TGCGCCAGCAGCTATGATCAGGGGGACACAGATACGCAGTATTTT.

The chain employs TRBV10-3 and TRBJ1-2, with a weak D call TRBD1 (5 bases). This CDR3 comprises 16 residues. V lost 0 bases, J lost 5 bases, and 16 bases lay in between. Germline-derived CDR1 and CDR2 are ENHRY and SYGVKD. The CDR3: CAISESSATATYGYTF. The CDR3 coding sequence is TGTGCCATCAGTGAGTCGTCTGCGACAGCCACGTATGGCTACACCTTC.

The DNA of the CDR3 is TGTGCCAGCAACCGGGGGGTGAATGAGCAGTTCTTC. It specifies CASNRGVNEQFF. The genes are TRBV2 and TRBJ2-1; 7 bases agree with TRBD2. This CDR3 is built from 12 residues. Unmatched junction bases numbered 4, after V lost 7 bases and J lost 7 bases. Per the germline V gene, CDR1 is SNHLY and CDR2 is FYNNEI. Combining the CDR3 with reference TRBV2 and TRBJ2-1 gives the whole variable domain EPEVTQTPSHQVTQMGQEVILRCVPISNHLYFYWYRQILGQKVEFLVSFYNNEISEKSEIFDDQFSVERPDGSNFTLKIRSTKLEDSAMYFCASNRGVNEQFFGPGTRLTVL.

This clone occurred a few times. The chain employs TRBV7-2 and TRBJ1-5; D not certain. Germline V CDR1 and CDR2: SGHTA, FQGNSA. Trimming shortened V by 6 bases and J by 0 bases, and 12 bases separated the two germline ends. This CDR3 comprises 15 residues. The CDR3 is CASSLQSYSNQPQHF. CDR3 nucleotides: TGTGCCAGCAGTCTACAGAGCTATAGCAATCAGCCCCAGCATTTT.